These T cell receptor beta chains were read from a single sample in a study of vaccination effects on CD4 cells after COVID-19. No antigen has been assigned to these receptors. Sequencing used immunoSEQ multiplex PCR; TCRdb keeps in-frame clones, though not all of them. Here the sample spans around 81,000 clones, more than 60% being singletons. This sample comprised CD4+ T cells from PBMCs cultured with HCoV-OC43 spike peptides, obtained after COVID-19 vaccination. These receptors were taken from a human donor who received a COVID-19 vaccine. CDR3s include the opening cysteine and the closing phenylalanine or tryptophan. D genes are given only for firm matches. Some rows mark clone size as missing; the rest say once, few, many or name a class of expanded clone.

len,d_gene,j_gene,v_gene,abundance,CDR3aa,CDR3nt
18,.,TRBJ2-2,TRBV12-5,.,CASGLVRDGRRGTGELFF,TGTGCTAGTGGTTTGGTACGAGATGGGAGAAGAGGGACCGGGGAGCTGTTTTTT
13,.,TRBJ1-2,TRBV19,.,CASSTGPDYGYTF,TGTGCCAGTAGTACGGGGCCCGACTATGGCTACACCTTC
17,TRBD2,TRBJ2-5,TRBV5-1,.,CASSVGTSGAFQETQYF,TGCGCCAGCAGCGTTGGGACTAGCGGGGCCTTCCAAGAGACCCAGTACTTC
14,.,TRBJ1-2,TRBV24-1,.,CATSTSRGNYGYTF,TGTGCCACCAGTACTTCGAGGGGAAACTATGGCTACACCTTC
17,TRBD1,TRBJ2-3,TRBV10-3,.,CAISDPPDQGEADTQYF,TGTGCCATCAGTGACCCCCCCGATCAGGGGGAAGCAGATACGCAGTATTTT
15,TRBD2,TRBJ2-1,TRBV5-1,.,CASSPGLAGGKEQFF,TGCGCCAGCAGCCCGGGACTAGCGGGGGGCAAGGAGCAGTTCTTC
13,.,TRBJ1-4,TRBV18,.,CASSPREVEKLFF,TGTGCCAGCTCACCCCGGGAGGTTGAAAAACTGTTTTTT
17,TRBD2,TRBJ2-1,TRBV4-3,.,CASSPRTSGGRNNEQFF,TGCGCCAGCAGCCCCAGGACTAGCGGGGGGAGAAACAATGAGCAGTTCTTC
16,TRBD1,TRBJ1-2,TRBV25-1,.,CASSEWSGTGGDGYTF,TGTGCCAGCAGTGAATGGTCGGGGACAGGGGGCGATGGCTACACCTTC
15,TRBD1,TRBJ2-5,TRBV7-2,.,CASSFHRGWEETQYF,TGTGCCAGCAGCTTCCACAGGGGCTGGGAGGAGACCCAGTACTTC
14,.,TRBJ1-4,TRBV5-1,.,CASSEQGSNEKLFF,TGCGCCAGCAGTGAGCAGGGCTCAAATGAAAAACTGTTTTTT
14,.,TRBJ1-6,TRBV27,few,CASSSGVINSPLHF,TGTGCCAGCAGTAGTGGGGTAATCAATTCACCCCTCCACTTT
16,TRBD2,TRBJ2-3,TRBV13,.,CASSPISGGAGDTQYF,TGTGCCAGCAGCCCCATTAGCGGGGGGGCCGGAGATACGCAGTATTTT
13,.,TRBJ1-2,TRBV6-1,.,CASSETPGYGYTF,TGTGCCAGCAGTGAAACTCCGGGCTATGGCTACACCTTC
14,.,TRBJ1-5,TRBV6-5,.,CASSPIGEGQPQHF,TGTGCCAGCTCCCCTATTGGGGAAGGTCAGCCCCAGCATTTT
17,TRBD2,TRBJ2-5,TRBV9,once,CASSVGTSGGPWETQYF,TGTGCCAGCAGCGTAGGGACTAGCGGGGGACCTTGGGAGACCCAGTACTTC
16,TRBD2,TRBJ2-3,TRBV2,.,CASTKGLAGTSDTQYF,TGTGCCAGCACAAAAGGACTAGCGGGGACCTCAGATACGCAGTATTTT
16,.,TRBJ2-3,TRBV27,.,CASSPAGRASTDTQYF,TGTGCCAGCAGCCCCGCTGGTAGGGCTAGCACAGATACGCAGTATTTT
15,.,TRBJ1-6,TRBV15,.,CATSSRDNRPSPLHF,TGTGCCACCAGCAGCAGGGACAATCGGCCTTCACCCCTCCACTTT
15,.,TRBJ1-1,TRBV5-1,few,CASSQADAGYTEAFF,TGCGCCAGCAGCCAGGCCGATGCAGGGTACACTGAAGCTTTCTTT
15,.,TRBJ1-1,TRBV12-5,few,CASGLWPGMNTEAFF,TGTGCTAGTGGTTTGTGGCCGGGAATGAACACTGAAGCTTTCTTT
15,.,TRBJ1-3,TRBV7-9,.,CASSLVALVRNTIYF,TGTGCCAGCAGCTTAGTTGCGTTGGTTCGAAACACCATATATTTT
13,.,TRBJ2-5,TRBV7-2,.,CASSSAPSQTQYF,TGTGCCAGCAGCTCAGCTCCCAGTCAGACCCAGTACTTC
12,.,TRBJ1-5,TRBV2,.,CASSAVDQPQHF,TGTGCCAGCAGTGCAGTGGATCAGCCCCAGCATTTT
14,TRBD2,TRBJ2-1,TRBV6-5,once,CASSYRLAYNEQFF,TGTGCCAGCAGTTACAGACTAGCGTACAATGAGCAGTTCTTC
15,TRBD2,TRBJ2-5,TRBV5-1,.,CASSTGTSGAETQYF,TGCGCCAGCAGCACGGGGACTAGCGGGGCGGAGACCCAGTACTTC
17,.,TRBJ1-3,TRBV9,.,CASSVGGGWETGNTIYF,TGTGCCAGCAGCGTAGGCGGAGGGTGGGAGACTGGAAACACCATATATTTT
15,.,TRBJ2-5,TRBV9,.,CASSAGLTGQETQYF,TGTGCCAGCAGCGCGGGACTCACGGGACAAGAGACCCAGTACTTC
15,.,TRBJ1-5,TRBV18,.,CASSPDLGSNQPQHF,TGTGCCAGCTCACCAGACTTGGGAAGCAATCAGCCCCAGCATTTT
18,.,TRBJ2-6,TRBV7-9,.,CASSLKLAVTSGANVLTF,TGTGCCAGCAGCTTAAAATTGGCAGTAACCTCTGGGGCCAACGTCCTGACTTTC
15,TRBD1,TRBJ1-2,TRBV5-4,.,CASSFLTGGNYGYTF,TGTGCCAGCAGCTTTTTAACAGGGGGTAACTATGGCTACACCTTC
15,TRBD1,TRBJ1-2,TRBV6-5,.,CASSLGQGKDYGYTF,TGTGCCAGCAGTTTGGGACAGGGAAAAGATTATGGCTACACCTTC
15,TRBD1,TRBJ1-1,TRBV6-5,.,CASRTQGALDTEAFF,TGTGCCAGCAGAACACAGGGGGCTCTGGACACTGAAGCTTTCTTT
13,.,TRBJ1-4,TRBV10-3,.,CAIKGGANEKLFF,TGTGCCATCAAGGGGGGAGCGAATGAAAAACTGTTTTTT
13,.,TRBJ1-1,TRBV6-1,.,CASSETGQKRAFF,TGTGCCAGCAGTGAGACAGGCCAAAAACGGGCTTTCTTT
14,TRBD1,TRBJ1-1,TRBV7-3,.,CASSLQGQDTEAFF,TGTGCCAGCAGCTTACAGGGACAGGACACTGAAGCTTTCTTT
15,.,TRBJ2-2,TRBV12-5,.,CASGPGLSNTGELFF,TGTGCTAGTGGTCCGGGACTTTCGAACACCGGGGAGCTGTTTTTT
15,TRBD1,TRBJ1-6,TRBV7-3,.,CASSRLGQEYSPLHF,TGTGCCAGCAGCCGGTTGGGACAGGAGTATTCACCCCTCCACTTT
15,TRBD1,TRBJ2-5,TRBV7-2,once,CASSSGQGTQETQYF,TGTGCCAGCAGCTCGGGACAGGGAACACAAGAGACCCAGTACTTC
13,.,TRBJ1-1,TRBV6-2/TRBV6-3,.,CASSMIRNTEAFF,TGTGCCAGCAGCATGATCAGGAACACTGAAGCTTTCTTT
16,TRBD1,TRBJ1-5,TRBV7-3,.,CASSLHRGHVVQPQHF,TGTGCCAGCAGCCTTCACAGGGGGCATGTGGTACAGCCCCAGCATTTT
14,.,TRBJ2-1,TRBV6-5,.,CASSYRGPTGEQFF,TGTGCCAGCAGTTACCGGGGACCGACTGGTGAGCAGTTCTTC
14,.,TRBJ2-3,TRBV7-9,.,CASTRQESTDTQYF,TGTGCCAGCACCAGACAGGAAAGCACAGATACGCAGTATTTT
14,.,TRBJ1-2,TRBV24-1,.,CATSDAAGGYGYTF,TGTGCCACCAGTGATGCGGCCGGGGGCTATGGCTACACCTTC
14,.,TRBJ1-3,TRBV20-1,few,CSASPVGSGNTIYF,TGCAGTGCTAGTCCTGTAGGCTCTGGAAACACCATATATTTT
14,.,TRBJ1-1,TRBV24-1,.,CATSELRGRTEAFF,TGTGCCACCAGTGAGCTTCGCGGGAGGACTGAAGCTTTCTTT
13,.,TRBJ2-5,TRBV6-5,.,CASSYGDRETQYF,TGTGCCAGCAGTTACGGGGACCGGGAGACCCAGTACTTC
13,.,TRBJ2-5,TRBV28,few,CASSLLQQETQYF,TGTGCCAGCAGTTTGCTACAACAAGAGACCCAGTACTTC
14,.,TRBJ2-1,TRBV21-1,once,CASRGTAPHGEQFF,TGTGCCAGCAGGGGGACCGCCCCGCACGGTGAGCAGTTCTTC
14,.,TRBJ1-5,TRBV7-2,once,CASSLSPWNQPQHF,TGTGCCAGCAGCTTAAGTCCCTGGAATCAGCCCCAGCATTTT